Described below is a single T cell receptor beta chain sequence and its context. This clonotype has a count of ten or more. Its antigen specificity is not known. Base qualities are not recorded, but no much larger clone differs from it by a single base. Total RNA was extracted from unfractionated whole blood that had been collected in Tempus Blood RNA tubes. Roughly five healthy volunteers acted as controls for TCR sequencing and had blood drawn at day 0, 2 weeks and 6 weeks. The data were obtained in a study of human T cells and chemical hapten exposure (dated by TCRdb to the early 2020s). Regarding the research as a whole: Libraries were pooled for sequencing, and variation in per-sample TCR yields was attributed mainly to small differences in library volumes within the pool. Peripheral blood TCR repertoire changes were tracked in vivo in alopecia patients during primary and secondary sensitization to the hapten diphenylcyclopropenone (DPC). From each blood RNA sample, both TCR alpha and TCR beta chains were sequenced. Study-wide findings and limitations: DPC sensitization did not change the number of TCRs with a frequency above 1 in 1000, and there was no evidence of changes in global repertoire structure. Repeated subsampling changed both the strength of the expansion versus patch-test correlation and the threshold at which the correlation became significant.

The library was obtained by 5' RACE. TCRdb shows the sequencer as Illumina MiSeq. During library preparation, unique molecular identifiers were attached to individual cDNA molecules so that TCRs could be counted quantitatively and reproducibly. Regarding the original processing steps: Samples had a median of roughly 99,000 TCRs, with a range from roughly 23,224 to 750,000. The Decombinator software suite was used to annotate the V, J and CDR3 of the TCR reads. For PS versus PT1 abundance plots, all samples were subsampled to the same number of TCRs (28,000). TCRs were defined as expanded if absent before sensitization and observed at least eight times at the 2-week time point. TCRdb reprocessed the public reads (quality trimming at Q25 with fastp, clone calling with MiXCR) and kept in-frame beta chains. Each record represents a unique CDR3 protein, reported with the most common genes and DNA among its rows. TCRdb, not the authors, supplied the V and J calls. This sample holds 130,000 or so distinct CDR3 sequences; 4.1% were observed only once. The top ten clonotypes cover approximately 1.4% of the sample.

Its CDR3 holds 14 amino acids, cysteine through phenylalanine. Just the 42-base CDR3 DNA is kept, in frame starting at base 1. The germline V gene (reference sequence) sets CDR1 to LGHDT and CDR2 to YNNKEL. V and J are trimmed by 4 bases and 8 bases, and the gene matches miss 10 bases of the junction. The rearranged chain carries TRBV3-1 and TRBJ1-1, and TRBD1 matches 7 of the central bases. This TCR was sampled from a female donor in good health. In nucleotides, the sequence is TGTGCCAGCAGCCTAGCAGGGGGGGCAATGGAAGCTTTCTTT. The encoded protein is CASSLAGGAMEAFF.